This T cell receptor (beta chain) derives from a study of cytomegalovirus exposure and HLA in healthy donors (dated by TCRdb to the late 2010s). About the investigation overall: An earlier analysis of roughly 610 of the donors reported about 280 Gb of sequence data and about 120 million unique TCR beta sequences obtained from approximately 180 million T cells. About 300 gigabases of sequencing data and tens of millions of unique TCR sequences made up an early release that covered roughly 670 HLA-typed donors. Among the approximately 400 genotyped donors, about 85% belonged to the genetic ancestry cluster associated with self-reported Caucasian donors. The study was designed to test whether signatures of past pathogen exposure could be identified by cataloging public T cell receptors. The study used immunosequencing to profile the T cell repertoires of 670 or so subjects and linked those repertoires to cytomegalovirus serostatus. In addition to the first cohort of roughly 670 subjects, a separate validation cohort of about 120 different subjects was used. High-throughput TCR immunosequencing, statistical association of individual TCRs with disease status, and machine learning were combined to predict cytomegalovirus infection status. In a later analysis, previously published TCR beta repertoires from fewer than 750 donors were re-analyzed and high-resolution HLA genotyping was added so that TCR occurrence patterns could be studied. The later analysis used no new phenotypic data to find candidate immune exposures, relying instead on TCR beta sequences and their occurrence across donors. An earlier analysis of nearly 600 of the donors applied high-throughput TCR beta sequencing to assess whether each TCR beta V gene segment acted as functional or pseudogenic. Donor age, sex, ethnicity and CMV serostatus were collected together with the repertoire data. A later genetic analysis used genome-wide SNP genotypes for about 60% of the roughly 700 donors, treating that subset as a discovery cohort. Every discovery cohort repertoire had been produced on one sequencing platform. HLA typing covered class I and class II loci at four-digit resolution. The number of donors typed differed by locus, with about 629-630 for A, B, C, DRB1 and DQB1, more than 500 for DQA1, about 610 for DPA1, and some 440 for DPB1. Four or five DR-DQ haplotypes were handled as single units for association and clustering because linkage in the cohort was strong. Across under 500 genotyped donors of the cohort, an average of approximately 220,000 unique TCR beta nucleotide sequences per donor were sequenced, and roughly a sixth of those sequences were non-productive.

The cohort consisted of 600 to 750 healthy bone marrow donors. Cohort members were all nominally healthy when sampled, although unrecorded immune exposures were likely present. The donor was CMV seronegative and belonged to the group of 352 seronegative cohort members. Every donor gave a peripheral blood sample, and the peripheral blood mononuclear cells from that sample were used for TCR beta sequencing. Genomic DNA was extracted from the blood cell samples with the Qiagen DNeasy Blood Extraction Kit. Trimming costs V 7 bases and J 5 bases, and their ends lie 18 bases apart. CDR1 and CDR2 were assigned from the germline V gene as SQVTM and ANQGSEA. Taken from cysteine to phenylalanine, the CDR3 has 13 residues. CDR3 DNA only is kept here, 39 bases in frame from base 1. The study at large found these results: When HLA alleles, especially DR and DQ, strongly co-occurred, attributing TCR associations to individual alleles was difficult. A cluster of highly shared sequence variants was judged likely to represent a technical artifact of the sequencing pipeline. Linkage disequilibrium might explain the correlated functional status among segregating V segments, but an unknown experimental factor could not be ruled out. The study gave a list of about 170 TCR beta chains associated with cytomegalovirus. Compared with equally common non-associated chains, HLA-associated TCR beta chains in a later analysis were more clonally expanded and had lower generation probabilities. A further reported finding was that TCR beta sequences accurately predicted the HLA-A and HLA-B alleles for most subjects in the first cohort. Presence/absence analyses assumed roughly uniform sequencing depth across donors, an assumption that may not hold. Most TCR sequences were observed very rarely across donors, whereas some public TCRs were present in many individuals. The only immune exposure information available for the cohort was CMV serostatus. In vitro tests confirmed that three of the cytomegalovirus-associated TCR beta chains recognize cytomegalovirus antigens. A later analysis found that TCR association rates varied across HLA loci, with DRB1 alleles showing the most associated TCRs and HLA-C alleles the fewest. Because some donors lacked HLA typing at each locus, the association tests relied only on the typed subset. An earlier analysis of approximately 570 of the donors showed that most TCR beta V segments appeared in productive rearrangements either about 87% or about 30% of the time, which broadly matched IMGT annotations. The 87-base-pair reads could not distinguish some IMGT-functional V segments, including TRBV6-2 and TRBV6-3, so those segments were excluded. In a later analysis, several top co-occurrence clusters were reported to appear linked to parvovirus B19, influenza, CMV and Epstein-Barr virus. This cohort had only TCR beta chains sequenced, and the lack of alpha or paired-chain data limited which features could be detected. A later analysis associated around 16,000 TCR beta sequences with specific HLA alleles at a false discovery rate of 0.05. In a later genetic analysis, fewer N-insertions in productive TCRs were reported among donors in an Asian-associated ancestry cluster than the roughly 700-donor mean. In a later genetic analysis, a missense DCLRE1C variant was associated with V-gene and J-gene trimming of TCR beta chains, and the association was replicated in an independent cohort. According to a later analysis, most CMV-associated TCR beta chains appeared to be HLA-restricted, and the HLA associations seemed to be driven largely by CMV exposure. Because counts were too low, under 20 rarely observed V segments, including chromosome 9 orphons, were left out of the earlier analysis of 587 of the donors. In both the original and validation cohorts, the classifier was reported to diagnose cytomegalovirus status with high specificity and sensitivity. According to the authors, the approach could potentially be generalized to other disease states and immunological phenotypes.

This clone occurred a few times. Its target antigen remains unknown. No much larger clonotype is one base removed from it; base qualities were not supplied. The method behind the library was the immunoSEQ multiplex PCR assay. The multiplex PCR relied on a mix of 60 forward primers for TCR Vbeta segments and 13 reverse primers for TCR Jbeta segments. The CDR3 region of rearranged TCR beta genes was amplified from genomic DNA with a multiplex PCR assay. The Illumina HiSeq System was used to sequence the amplified TCR beta libraries as 87-base-pair reads. The authors' analysis ran thus. A later analysis tallied 80 million to 95 million unique TCR beta chains across the approximately 670 repertoires, and approximately 12 million of those chains were shared by two or more donors. To remove PCR and sequencing errors, raw reads were error-corrected and collapsed into unique sequences using a nearest-neighbor algorithm that merged closely related sequences. Alignment of CDR3 sequences to IMGT reference sequences was used to assign V, D and J gene segments. Each retained sequence needed at least a six-nucleotide match to both a V gene segment and a J gene segment. A rearrangement counted as productive if the CDR3 had no stop codons and remained in frame with V and J, and every other rearrangement counted as non-productive. CDR3 was defined according to IMGT convention as the region running from the second conserved V-encoded cysteine to the conserved J-encoded phenylalanine. The earlier analysis of about 620 of the donors excluded sequences that lacked an unambiguous match to a single V gene segment. In an earlier analysis of about 590 of the donors, a V segment was called functional when productive rearrangements were above 56.7%, and segregating when the standard deviation between donors exceeded 5%. A statistical classification framework was developed to diagnose cytomegalovirus status using the catalog of TCR beta chain sequences. A later analysis assigned V and J genes by comparing TCR nucleotide sequences with IMGT/GENE-DB human TR gene sequences. In a later analysis, CDR3 sequences and most-parsimonious VDJ recombination scenarios were assigned using the TCRdist pipeline. In a later analysis, every TCR beta chain was defined by the combination of its CDR3 amino acid sequence and its V-gene family, and reads without a unique V-gene family were dropped. A later analysis removed 500 to 650 highly shared, low-generation-probability nucleotide sequences to deal with suspected cross-contamination and a sequencing artifact. A later analysis calculated a clonal expansion index for each public chain from normalized within-repertoire ranks of inferred template counts. Generation probabilities in a later analysis came from a VDJ recombination model fitted to out-of-frame rearrangements, and those results were checked against IGoR. Hypergeometric tests were used in a later analysis to score TCR-TCR, TCR-HLA and TCR-CMV co-occurrence, with a repertoire-size bias correction applied to the TCR pairs. False discovery rates were estimated in a later analysis by permuting HLA or CMV assignments 20 times. In a later analysis, co-occurring TCRs were grouped using DBSCAN, with TCRdist sequence similarity added in when clustering inside HLA-allele-positive subsets. Co-occurrence clustering excluded repertoires with fewer than 30,000 or more than 120,000 public chains, plus five with anomalous nucleotide sharing. Entries here come from immuneACCESS through TCRdb and include only in-frame sequences with V and J called. Some clones fail to appear in such tables; in the studies checked, an unresolved V gene covers under half of the shortfall, and the cause of the remainder is unknown. V, J and clone size are taken as reported in that table, and D and trimming were inferred from the DNA itself. The sample table records tens of thousands of clones; about 84% of these occur just once. Clones ranked in the top ten supply almost 6% of the sample.

Recombination connected TRBV29-1 to TRBJ2-7, with TRBD1 perhaps the D gene, on 5 matching bases. The sequenced material came from PBMCs. This clonotype was sampled from a male donor in good health and CMV-seronegative. This receptor carries the CDR3 CSALGWQGHEQYF. The DNA reads TGCAGCGCCCTGGGGTGGCAGGGCCACGAGCAGTACTTC.